Below are 4 T cell receptor beta chains sequenced from a single sample in a study of blood T cell repertoires in COVID-19. Measured with immunoSEQ multiplex PCR; TCRdb has only the in-frame clones, and not every one. The table shows roughly 47,000 clones, with about nine tenths occurring only once. The specimen sequenced was peripheral blood. Every receptor here comes from a man aged 65 to 85 with active COVID-19.

The table lists this clone with a count of one. This chain connects TRBV7-2 to TRBJ2-5, with TRBD2 identical over 8 bases. J was trimmed by 3 bases and V by 2 bases; bases with no gene match: 11. This CDR3 has 17 amino acids. Germline CDR1 is SGHTA and CDR2 is FQGNSA. The CDR3 bases are TGTGCCAGCAGCTTACGTTCACCAGCGGGGGCAAAAGAGACCCAGTACTTC. Translating it yields CASSLRSPAGAKETQYF. Looking up the rest from reference TRBV7-2 and TRBJ2-5 gives the full variable domain: GAGVSQSPSNKVTEKGKDVELRCDPISGHTALYWYRQSLGQGLEFLIYFQGNSAPDKSGLPSDRFSAERTGGSVSTLTIQRTQQEDSAVYLCASSLRSPAGAKETQYFGPGTRLLVL.

The chain has TRBV28 and TRBJ2-5, with a possible D match to TRBD1 (6 bases). This CDR3 region has 16 residues. The V gene lost 2 bases and the J gene lost 4 bases, with 17 bases spanning the gap. CDR1 is MDHEN, CDR2 SYDVKM, per germline. The CDR3 DNA follows: TGTGCCAGCAGTTTAAGGGGGTACCAGACAATAGAGACCCAGTACTTC. This codes for CASSLRGYQTIETQYF. Looking up the rest from reference TRBV28 and TRBJ2-5 gives the full variable domain: DVKVTQSSRYLVKRTGEKVFLECVQDMDHENMFWYRQDPGLGLRLIYFSYDVKMKEKGDIPEGYSVSREKKERFSLILESASTNQTSMYLCASSLRGYQTIETQYFGPGTRLLVL.

This chain uses TRBV2 with TRBJ2-2; 7 bases are shared with TRBD1. This CDR3 is built from 15 residues. CDR1 SNHLY and CDR2 FYNNEI come from the germline V gene. J was trimmed by 1 base and V by 10 bases; bases with no gene match: 9. The CDR3 DNA sequence: TGTGCCACTAAAACAGGGGTAGTGAACACCGGGGAGCTGTTTTTT. As protein: CATKTGVVNTGELFF.

The CDR3 loop is CASSQEYRGNQPQHF. Here the CDR3 DNA reads TGCGCCAGCAGCCAAGAGTACAGGGGCAATCAGCCCCAGCATTTT. V is TRBV4-3 and J is TRBJ1-5, with a possible D match to TRBD1 (6 bases). This CDR3 has 15 residues. Trimming cost V 0 bases and J 2 bases, with 8 bases left between them. Germline assignment: CDR1 LGHNA and CDR2 YSLEER.